Below are 30 T cell receptor beta chains sequenced from a single sample in a study of cytomegalovirus exposure and HLA in healthy donors. PCR used 60 Vbeta primers and 13 Jbeta primers. The table came from immunoSEQ multiplex PCR; TCRdb's copy has only in-frame clones and leaves some out. The table lists approximately 150,000 clones, about four fifths of them singletons. Sequenced input: PBMCs. The receptors were gathered from a man in his fifties in good health and CMV-seropositive.

The chain is built from TRBV27 and TRBJ1-1, with TRBD1 matching over 9 bases. In germline, CDR1 is MNHEY, CDR2 SMNVEV (reference sequence). V shed 3 bases, J shed 5 bases, and the junction held 4 bases outside the gene matches. The CDR3 sequence is 14 residues long. The CDR3 sequence is CASSFGQGRTEAFF. For the CDR3, the DNA is TGTGCCAGCAGTTTCGGACAGGGGCGGACTGAAGCTTTCTTT.

The rearrangement uses TRBV18 and TRBJ2-2; D uncertain. Trimming removed 3 bases at V and 3 bases at J, with 14 bases between. The CDR3 is 16 amino acids. CDR1 and CDR2 (germline): KGHSH, LQKENI. The DNA of the CDR3 is TGTGCCAGCTCACCCCGCCGAGCCCAGGACACCGGGGAGCTGTTTTTT. Protein: CASSPRRAQDTGELFF. The full variable domain, its missing parts supplied by reference TRBV18 and TRBJ2-2, is NAGVMQNPRHLVRRRGQEARLRCSPMKGHSHVYWYRQLPEEGLKFMVYLQKENIIDESGMPKERFSAEFPKEGPSILRIQQVVRGDSAAYFCASSPRRAQDTGELFFGEGSRLTVL.

The chain joins TRBV19 to TRBJ1-2, with 7 bases identical to TRBD1. The CDR3 consists of 13 residues. The germline V gene encodes CDR1 LNHDA and CDR2 SQIVND (reference sequence). J gave up 6 bases and V 7 bases, and 8 bases lay outside the gene matches. CDR3 sequence (DNA): TGTGCCAGTAACTTACAGGGGTATGATGGCTACACCTTC. Its translation is CASNLQGYDGYTF. Full variable domain (missing parts from reference TRBV19 and TRBJ1-2): DGGITQSPKYLFRKEGQNVTLSCEQNLNHDAMYWYRQDPGQGLRLIYYSQIVNDFQKGDIAEGYSVSREKKESFPLTVTSAQKNPTAFYLCASNLQGYDGYTFGSGTRLTVV.

The chain joins TRBV7-6 to TRBJ2-2, with TRBD1 identical over 10 bases. The CDR3 length is 15 residues. Looked up from germline, CDR1 is SGHVS and CDR2 is FNYEAQ. Unmatched junction bases numbered 4, after V lost 5 bases and J lost 4 bases. The CDR3 sequence is CASSHGTGVTGELFF. As DNA, the CDR3 is TGTGCCAGCAGCCACGGGACAGGGGTCACCGGGGAGCTGTTTTTT.

The V and J genes are TRBV2 and TRBJ1-1; D possibly corresponds to TRBD1 (5 bases). Germline V lookup: CDR1 SNHLY, CDR2 FYNNEI. This CDR3 is 14 amino acids long. V dropped 1 base and J dropped 0 bases, with 6 bases sitting between them. The CDR3 DNA is TGTGCCAGCAGTGAAGGGACAATGAACACTGAAGCTTTCTTT. Its translation: CASSEGTMNTEAFF.

As regards this clone: A junction end diverges from the germline sequence, so it may reflect a read error. The same CDR3 is also encoded by other DNA sequences in this sample. The chain couples TRBV6-5 to TRBJ2-7; 8 bases map to TRBD2. The CDR3 covers 16 residues. Looked up from germline, CDR1 is MNHEY and CDR2 is SVGAGI. CDR3 in DNA: TGTGCAAGCAGTTACTCCTTGGGTAGCGGGGCCGACGAGCAGTACTTC. Protein product: CASSYSLGSGADEQYF.

The genes are TRBV6-5 and TRBJ1-6; TRBD1 might be the D (6 bases). Germline V CDR1 and CDR2: MNHEY, SVGAGI. Trimming left V 6 bases short and J 4 bases short, with 10 bases between. CDR3 length: 14 residues. DNA for the CDR3: TGTGCCAGCAGGAGGGGGAAATATAATTCACCCCTCCACTTT. This sequence encodes CASRRGKYNSPLHF.

This chain links TRBV11-2 with TRBJ1-1; 12 bases line up with TRBD1. Germline CDR1 SGHAT, CDR2 FQNNGV. Germline trimming cut 4 bases from V and 3 bases from J; bases unmatched to any gene: 6. The CDR3 covers 16 residues. CDR3 sequence reads: CASSSGTGGEYTEAFF. CDR3 coding DNA: TGTGCCAGCAGCTCCGGGACAGGGGGCGAGTACACTGAAGCTTTCTTT.

The rearrangement links TRBV10-3 to TRBJ1-5, with D hard to call. The V end was cut by 11 bases, the J end by 1 base, with 12 bases between. Germline CDR1 and CDR2: ENHRY and SYGVKD. This CDR3 contains 13 residues. The DNA of the CDR3 is TGTGCCTCCACTGTCGGGAGCAATCAGCCCCAGCATTTT. Residues: CASTVGSNQPQHF.

The chain recombines TRBV29-1 with TRBJ2-7; tentative D call: TRBD1 (6 bases). V was shortened by 5 bases and J by 2 bases, with 10 bases between the two germline ends. CDR3 length: 12 residues. The germline CDR1 and CDR2 sequences are SQVTM and ANQGSEA. The CDR3 sequence: CSVTGLTYEQYF. The CDR3 bases are TGCAGCGTTACAGGGTTAACCTACGAGCAGTACTTC.

The chain is built from TRBV7-5 and TRBJ1-2; the table's D call TRBD1 went unverified against the DNA. TRBV7-5 is a documented pseudogene. The CDR3 contains 15 residues. CDR3 residues: CARSFKGDKLYGYTF. DNA of the CDR3: TGTGCCAGAAGCTTTAAAGGGGATAAACTATATGGCTACACCTTC.

This clone occurred a few times. Different DNA sequences within this sample yield the same CDR3. The chain couples TRBV18 to TRBJ1-2; no reliable D call. The CDR3 totals 14 residues. Trimming left V 6 bases short and J 3 bases short, with 14 bases between. Germline V gives CDR1 KGHSH, CDR2 LQKENI. CDR3 in amino acids: CASSPGTGDYGYTF. CDR3 bases: TGTGCCAGCTCCCCGGGAACTGGGGACTATGGCTACACCTTC.

The CDR3 sequence: CASSVASQPNQPQHF. CDR3 nucleotide sequence: TGTGCCAGCAGCGTAGCATCACAGCCCAATCAGCCCCAGCATTTT. The chain has TRBV9 and TRBJ1-5; D ambiguous. Germline loops: CDR1 SGDLS, CDR2 YYNGEE. Trimming left V 0 bases short and J 3 bases short, with 10 bases between. CDR3 length equals 15 residues.

This chain connects TRBV30 to TRBJ2-1, with 9 bases matching TRBD2. In germline, CDR1 is GTSNPN, CDR2 SVGIG (reference sequence). Unmatched junction bases numbered 7, after V lost 3 bases and J lost 4 bases. The CDR3 contains 15 residues. The CDR3 loop reads CAWSDAGLAYNEQFF. CDR3 in DNA: TGTGCCTGGAGCGACGCGGGACTAGCATACAATGAGCAGTTCTTC.

The rearrangement joins TRBV4-3 to TRBJ2-5; 7 positions match TRBD1. From germline, CDR1 is LGHNA and CDR2 YSLEER. CDR3 size: 15 residues. V lost 2 bases, J lost 3 bases, and 6 bases stayed unmatched. CDR3 protein: CASSQLSRGKETQYF. The CDR3 DNA reads as TGCGCCAGCAGCCAATTGTCCAGGGGGAAAGAGACCCAGTACTTC.

About this clone: The junction differs from germline at one of its ends, possibly a read error. The rearrangement uses TRBV19 and TRBJ2-1; D is undetermined. The CDR3 is 11 residues long. Germline V gene sequence: CDR1 LNHDA, CDR2 SQIVND (reference sequence). The CDR3: CASSMASEPFF. The CDR3 nucleotides are TGTGCCAGTAGTATGGCGAGCGAGCCGTTCTTC. The full variable domain, completed using reference TRBV19 and TRBJ2-1, is DGGITQSPKYLFRKEGQNVTLSCEQNLNHDAMYWYRQDPGQGLRLIYYSQIVNDFQKGDIAEGYSVSREKKESFPLTVTSAQKNPTAFYLCASSMASEPFFGPGTRLTVL.

The genes are TRBV6-4 and TRBJ2-1, with TRBD2 as a possible D gene (6 bases). From germline, CDR1 is MRHNA and CDR2 SNTAGT. Trimming took 1 base from V and 0 from J, leaving 7 bases between them. CDR3 size: 15 residues. The CDR3 is CASSDFGGSYNEQFF. The CDR3 DNA follows: TGTGCCAGCAGTGACTTCGGGGGCTCCTACAATGAGCAGTTCTTC.

The chain links TRBV6-6 to TRBJ2-1; D possibly corresponds to TRBD2 (6 bases). The CDR3 covers 15 residues. Trimming took 6 bases from V and 0 from J, leaving 12 bases between them. Germline CDR1 is MNHNY and CDR2 is SVGAGI (reference sequence). The CDR3 region is CASSLAYPSYNEQFF. CDR3 sequence (DNA): TGTGCCAGCAGCCTAGCGTACCCCTCCTACAATGAGCAGTTCTTC.

This chain uses TRBV6-5 with TRBJ1-5, with 7 nucleotides matching TRBD1. Trimming cost V 8 bases and J 0 bases; bases outside gene matches: 7. This CDR3 spans 15 amino acids. Germline V CDR1 and CDR2: MNHEY, SVGAGI. The DNA of the CDR3 is TGTGCCAGCGGCCGGGACAGTAATAGCAATCAGCCCCAGCATTTT. This codes for CASGRDSNSNQPQHF.

The gene calls are TRBV4-1 and TRBJ2-3; no reliable D call. This CDR3 region has 16 residues. V shed 0 bases and J shed 2 bases, with 12 bases lying between them. Germline CDR1 MGHRA, CDR2 YSYEKL. The DNA for the CDR3 is TGCGCCAGCAGCCAAGATTGGAACACAGACACAGATACGCAGTATTTT. It encodes CASSQDWNTDTDTQYF.

Notes on this clone: Other DNA sequences in the sample encode the same CDR3. The V and J genes are TRBV9 and TRBJ1-4, with no clear D. Trimming shortened V by 3 bases and J by 1 base, and 10 bases separated the two germline ends. CDR3 length equals 15 residues. The V gene's germline CDR1 is SGDLS and CDR2 YYNGEE. The CDR3 reads CASSAGGGTNEKLFF. The DNA of the CDR3 is TGTGCCAGCAGCGCCGGAGGAGGAACTAATGAAAAACTGTTTTTT.

This chain links TRBV2 with TRBJ2-5; 9 bases fit TRBD2. The CDR3 has 15 residues. The junction had 10 bases not matched to a gene; V was cut back by 7 bases and J by 4 bases. Germline V lookup: CDR1 SNHLY, CDR2 FYNNEI. The CDR3 DNA sequence: TGTGCCAGCACTGCTAGCGGGGTTAGAGGAGAGACCCAGTACTTC. It translates to CASTASGVRGETQYF.

The gene calls are TRBV28 and TRBJ2-5; 12 bases match TRBD2. V dropped 6 bases and J dropped 2; count of bases not matched to a gene: 4. The CDR3 is 15 amino acids. The germline V gene encodes CDR1 MDHEN and CDR2 SYDVKM. The CDR3 reads CASRKTSGGQETQYF. The CDR3 DNA reads TGTGCCAGCAGAAAGACTAGCGGGGGACAAGAGACCCAGTACTTC.

This rearrangement joins TRBV29-1 to TRBJ2-7; 10 bases fit TRBD2. The germline gives CDR1 SQVTM, CDR2 ANQGSEA. The CDR3 sequence is 13 residues long. V was pared by 7 bases and J by 2 bases, with 5 bases of the junction left unmatched. CDR3 bases: TGCAGCGCTACTGGACTAGCGGCCTACGAGCAGTACTTC. This sequence encodes CSATGLAAYEQYF.

The rearrangement joins TRBV28 to TRBJ2-1; D is possibly TRBD1 (6 bases). The V end lost 7 bases, the J end lost 3 bases, and 19 bases lay between the germline ends. The CDR3 length is 16 residues. Germline V gives CDR1 MDHEN, CDR2 SYDVKM. The CDR3 DNA reads as TGTGCCAGCACCCCCCTGACAGGTCGGGACTACAATGAGCAGTTCTTC. Amino acid sequence: CASTPLTGRDYNEQFF.

The rearrangement links TRBV6-5 to TRBJ1-2; 10 nucleotides align to TRBD1. Trimming removed 2 bases from V and 4 bases from J; junction bases left unmatched: 7. The CDR3 consists of 16 residues. Germline CDR1 reads MNHEY; CDR2 reads SVGAGI. The CDR3, as DNA: TGTGCCAGCAGTTACACCGGGGGGACAGGGGTCTATGGCTACACCTTC. This encodes CASSYTGGTGVYGYTF.

CDR3 coding DNA: TGTGCCAGCAGTTTAGCGACTAGCGACACCGGGGAGCTGTTTTTT. Encoded protein: CASSLATSDTGELFF. The genes are TRBV28 and TRBJ2-2; 8 bases agree with TRBD2. The CDR3 has 15 residues. Unmatched junction bases numbered 2, after V lost 2 bases and J lost 3 bases. Germline CDR1 MDHEN, CDR2 SYDVKM.

The chain employs TRBV6-5 and TRBJ1-1; 8 bases map to TRBD1. The CDR3 contains 14 residues. In germline, CDR1 is MNHEY, CDR2 SVGAGI. The ends lost 7 bases at V and 4 bases at J; junction bases unmatched: 8. The CDR3 sequence: CASTQTGELTEAFF. The CDR3 DNA reads as TGTGCCAGCACCCAGACAGGGGAGCTCACTGAAGCTTTCTTT.

The chain links TRBV6-5 to TRBJ1-3, with D hard to call. CDR1 MNHEY and CDR2 SVGAGI come from the germline V gene. This CDR3 comprises 15 residues. V lost 0 bases to trimming and J lost 0 bases, with 6 bases between them. Written as DNA, the CDR3 is TGTGCCAGCAGTTACTCCGGGAGCTCTGGAAACACCATATATTTT. Protein sequence: CASSYSGSSGNTIYF.

The rearrangement joins TRBV5-1 to TRBJ1-1; D remains unclear. CDR1 SGHRS and CDR2 YFSETQ come from the germline V gene. V lost 4 bases, J lost 7 bases, and 14 bases lay in between. The CDR3 is 13 residues long. The CDR3 coding sequence is TGCGCCAGCAGCCCTGAGCTAGGCTATGAAGCTTTCTTT. This translates into CASSPELGYEAFF.